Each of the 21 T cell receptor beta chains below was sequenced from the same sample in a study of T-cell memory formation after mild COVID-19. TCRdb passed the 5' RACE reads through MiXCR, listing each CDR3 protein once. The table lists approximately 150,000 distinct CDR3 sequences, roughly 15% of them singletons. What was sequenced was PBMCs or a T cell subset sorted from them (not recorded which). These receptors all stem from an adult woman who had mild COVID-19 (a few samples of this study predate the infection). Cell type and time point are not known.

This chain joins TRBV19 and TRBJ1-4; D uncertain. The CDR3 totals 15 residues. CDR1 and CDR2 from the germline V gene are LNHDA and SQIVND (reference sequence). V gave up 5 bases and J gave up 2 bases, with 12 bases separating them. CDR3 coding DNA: TGTGCCAGTAGTGAGGTTGGACGGACTAATGAAAAACTGTTTTTT. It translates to CASSEVGRTNEKLFF.

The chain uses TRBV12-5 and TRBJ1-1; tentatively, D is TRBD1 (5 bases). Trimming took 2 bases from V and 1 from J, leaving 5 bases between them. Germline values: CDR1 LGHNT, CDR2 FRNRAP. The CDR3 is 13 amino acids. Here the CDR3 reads CASGLQGNTEAFF. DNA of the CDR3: TGTGCTAGTGGTTTGCAGGGGAACACTGAAGCTTTCTTT. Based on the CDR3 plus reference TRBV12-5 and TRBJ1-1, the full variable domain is DARVTQTPRHKVTEMGQEVTMRCQPILGHNTVFWYRQTMMQGLELLAYFRNRAPLDDSGMPKDRFSAEMPDATLATLKIQPSEPRDSAVYFCASGLQGNTEAFFGQGTRLTVV.

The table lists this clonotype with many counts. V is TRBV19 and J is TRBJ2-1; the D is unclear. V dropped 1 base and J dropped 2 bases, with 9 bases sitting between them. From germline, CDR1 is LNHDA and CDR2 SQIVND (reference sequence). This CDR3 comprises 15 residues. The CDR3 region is CASSIAGGAYNEQFF. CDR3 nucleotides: TGTGCCAGTAGTATAGCGGGTGGGGCCTACAATGAGCAGTTCTTC.

The chain's CDR3 is CSVGTAPGETQYF. The CDR3 DNA follows: TGCAGCGTCGGGACAGCCCCCGGGGAGACCCAGTACTTC. The chain links TRBV29-1 to TRBJ2-5; 7 positions match TRBD1. The CDR3 runs 13 residues. V was clipped by 6 bases and J by 5 bases; unmatched bases: 9. Germline CDR1 is SQVTM and CDR2 is ANQGSEA.

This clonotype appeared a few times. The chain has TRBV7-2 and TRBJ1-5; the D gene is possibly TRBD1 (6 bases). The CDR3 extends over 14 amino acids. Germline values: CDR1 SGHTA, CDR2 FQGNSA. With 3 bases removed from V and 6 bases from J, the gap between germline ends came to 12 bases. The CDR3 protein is CASSFEGGGQPQHF. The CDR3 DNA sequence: TGTGCCAGCAGCTTCGAGGGAGGGGGTCAGCCCCAGCATTTT.

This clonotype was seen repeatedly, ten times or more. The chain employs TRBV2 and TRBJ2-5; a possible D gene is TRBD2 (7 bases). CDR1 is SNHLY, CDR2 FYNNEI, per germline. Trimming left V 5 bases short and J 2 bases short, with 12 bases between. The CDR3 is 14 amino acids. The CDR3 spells CASSRGRGQETQYF. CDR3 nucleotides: TGTGCCAGCAGTCGGGGGCGGGGGCAAGAGACCCAGTACTTC.

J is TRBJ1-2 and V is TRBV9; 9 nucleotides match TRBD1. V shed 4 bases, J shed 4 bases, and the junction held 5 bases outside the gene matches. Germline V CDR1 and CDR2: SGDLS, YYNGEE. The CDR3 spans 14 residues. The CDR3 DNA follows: TGTGCCAGCAGCAAAACGACAGGGGGCTATGGCTACACCTTC. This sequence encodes CASSKTTGGYGYTF. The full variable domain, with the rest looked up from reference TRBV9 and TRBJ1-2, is DSGVTQTPKHLITATGQRVTLRCSPRSGDLSVYWYQQSLDQGLQFLIQYYNGEERAKGNILERFSAQQFPDLHSELNLSSLELGDSALYFCASSKTTGGYGYTFGSGTRLTVV.

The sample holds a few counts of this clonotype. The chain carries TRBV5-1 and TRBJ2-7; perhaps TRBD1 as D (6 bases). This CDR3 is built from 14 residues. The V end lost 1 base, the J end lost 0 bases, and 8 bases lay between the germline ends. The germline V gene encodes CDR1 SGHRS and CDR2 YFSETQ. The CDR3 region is CASSLRQASYEQYF. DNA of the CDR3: TGCGCCAGCAGCTTGCGACAGGCCTCCTACGAGCAGTACTTC.

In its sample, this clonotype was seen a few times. As DNA, the CDR3 is TGTGCCAGCAGTTTTCAGGGTACCCAGCCCCAGCATTTT. Translation gives CASSFQGTQPQHF. This rearrangement joins TRBV12-3 or TRBV12-4 to TRBJ1-5; TRBD1 is a possible D gene (5 bases). The CDR3 is made up of 13 amino acids. The V end was cut by 3 bases, the J end by 7 bases, with 10 bases between.

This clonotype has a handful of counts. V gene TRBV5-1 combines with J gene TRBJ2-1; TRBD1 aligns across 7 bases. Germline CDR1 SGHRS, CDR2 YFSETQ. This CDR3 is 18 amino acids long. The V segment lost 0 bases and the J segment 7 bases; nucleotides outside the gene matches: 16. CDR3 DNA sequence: TGCGCCAGCAGCTTGGCCGACGAGGGGGCGATGGTCTGGAATGAGCAGTTCTTC. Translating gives CASSLADEGAMVWNEQFF.

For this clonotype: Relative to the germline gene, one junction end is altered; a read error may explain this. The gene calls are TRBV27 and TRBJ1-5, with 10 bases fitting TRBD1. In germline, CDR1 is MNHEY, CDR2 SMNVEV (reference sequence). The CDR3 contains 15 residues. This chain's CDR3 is CASSLGRDRGQPKHF. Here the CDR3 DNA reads TGTGCCAGCAGTTTAGGCCGGGACAGGGGTCAGCCCAAGCATTTT.

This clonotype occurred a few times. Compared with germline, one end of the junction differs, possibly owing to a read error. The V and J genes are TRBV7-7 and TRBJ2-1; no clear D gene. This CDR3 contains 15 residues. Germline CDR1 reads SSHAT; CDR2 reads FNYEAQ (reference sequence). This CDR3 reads CASSPGVTQGNEQFF. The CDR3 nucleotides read TGTGCTAGCAGCCCTGGGGTAACCCAAGGCAATGAGCAGTTCTTC.

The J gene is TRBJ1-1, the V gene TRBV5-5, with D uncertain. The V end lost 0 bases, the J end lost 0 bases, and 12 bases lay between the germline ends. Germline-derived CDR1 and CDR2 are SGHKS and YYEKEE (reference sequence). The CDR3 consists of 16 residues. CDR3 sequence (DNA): TGTGCCAGCAGCTTGGTGCAGGCGCGCCTGAACACTGAAGCTTTCTTT. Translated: CASSLVQARLNTEAFF.

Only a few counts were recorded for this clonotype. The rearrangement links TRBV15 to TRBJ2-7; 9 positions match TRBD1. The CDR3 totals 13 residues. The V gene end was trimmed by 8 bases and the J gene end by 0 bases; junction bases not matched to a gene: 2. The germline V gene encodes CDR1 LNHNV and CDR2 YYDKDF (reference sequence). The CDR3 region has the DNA TGTGCCACCGGGACAGGGTCCTCCTACGAGCAGTACTTC. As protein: CATGTGSSYEQYF.

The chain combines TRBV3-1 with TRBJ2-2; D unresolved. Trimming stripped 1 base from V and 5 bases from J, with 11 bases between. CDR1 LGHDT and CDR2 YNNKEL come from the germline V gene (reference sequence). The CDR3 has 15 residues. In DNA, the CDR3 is TGTGCCAGCAGCCAAGCAAGCCGGGTGACCGGGGAGCTGTTTTTT. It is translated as CASSQASRVTGELFF. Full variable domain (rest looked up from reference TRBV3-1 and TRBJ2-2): DTAVSQTPKYLVTQMGNDKSIKCEQNLGHDTMYWYKQDSKKFLKIMFSYNNKELIINETVPNRFSPKSPDKAHLNLHINSLELGDSAVYFCASSQASRVTGELFFGEGSRLTVL.

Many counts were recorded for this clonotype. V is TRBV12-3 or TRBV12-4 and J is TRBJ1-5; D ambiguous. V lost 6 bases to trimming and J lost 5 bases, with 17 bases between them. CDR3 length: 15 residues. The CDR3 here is CASSISRRLYQPQHF. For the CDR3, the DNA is TGTGCCAGCAGCATCTCAAGACGGCTCTATCAGCCCCAGCATTTT.

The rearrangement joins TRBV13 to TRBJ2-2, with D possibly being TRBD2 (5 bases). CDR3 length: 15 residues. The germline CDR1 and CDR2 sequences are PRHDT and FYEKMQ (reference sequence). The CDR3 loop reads CSTLRGGGDTGELFF. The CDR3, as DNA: TGTTCCACCCTCAGAGGAGGAGGCGACACCGGGGAGCTGTTTTTT.

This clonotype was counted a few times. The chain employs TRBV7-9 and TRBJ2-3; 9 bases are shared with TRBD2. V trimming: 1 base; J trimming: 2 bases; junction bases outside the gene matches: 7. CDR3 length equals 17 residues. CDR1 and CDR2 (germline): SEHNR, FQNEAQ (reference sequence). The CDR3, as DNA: TGTGCCAGCAGCTTAGGCCTCAGCGGGGGGCCCACAGATACGCAGTATTTT. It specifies CASSLGLSGGPTDTQYF.

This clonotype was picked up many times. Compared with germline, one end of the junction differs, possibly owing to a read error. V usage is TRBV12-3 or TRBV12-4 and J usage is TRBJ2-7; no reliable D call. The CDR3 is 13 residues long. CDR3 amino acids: CASSLGPSYEQYF. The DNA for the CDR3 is TGTGCCAGCAGCTTAGGCCCATCCTACGAGCAGTACTTC.

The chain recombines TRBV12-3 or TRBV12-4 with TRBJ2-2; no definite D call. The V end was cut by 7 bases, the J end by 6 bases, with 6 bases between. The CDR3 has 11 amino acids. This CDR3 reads CASNTAGELFF. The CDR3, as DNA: TGTGCCAGCAATACGGCCGGGGAGCTGTTTTTT.

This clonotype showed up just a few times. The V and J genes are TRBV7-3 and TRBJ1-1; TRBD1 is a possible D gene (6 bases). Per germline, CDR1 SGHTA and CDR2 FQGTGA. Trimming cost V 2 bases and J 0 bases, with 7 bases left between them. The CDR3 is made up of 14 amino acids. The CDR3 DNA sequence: TGTGCCAGCAGCTTAGGGGGCGTGAACACTGAAGCTTTCTTT. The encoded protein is CASSLGGVNTEAFF.